This T cell receptor beta chain was captured by sequencing in a study of monozygotic twins with inflammatory bowel disease. Study results and caveats: Especially where disease activity was present, IBD patients had fewer clonotypes in common with others than healthy twins did.

This CDR3 spans 12 amino acids. Germline V gene lookup returns CDR1 KGHSH and CDR2 LQKENI. For every TCR library, about 3,500 ng of total RNA was used. Amplification of TCRalpha and TCRbeta cDNA involved two nested PCRs that ran for approximately 16 and 10 cycles. TCRdb processed the 5' RACE reads again and assigns one entry to each CDR3 protein, with no DNA. The repertoire table contains over 200,000 distinct CDR3 sequences. Note on this clonotype: The antigen is not known.

The specimen sequenced was blood. The V call is TRBV18, the J call TRBJ1-4; the D call from TCRdb, TRBD1, cannot be confirmed without DNA. This TCR derives from a human donor with ulcerative colitis or Crohn's disease, or a healthy co-twin of an affected twin (not recorded which). The CDR3 loop is CASSPGGQVLFF.